This T cell receptor beta chain originates from a study of T-cell reconstitution after alpha-beta-depleted transplantation in children. Study-wide results and caveats: T cells produced anew were the main source of T-cell counts and diversity one year after transplant.

The authors prepared the TCRbeta library with unique molecular identifiers. One entry per CDR3 protein results from TCRdb running MiXCR on the PCR reads. The sample comprises about 78,000 distinct CDR3 sequences, roughly 13% of which are singletons, and 25% to 35% rests with the top ten. Regarding this clonotype: The antigen remains unidentified.

The source of this sequence is a male patient aged 2-10 years who had a stem cell transplant for acute lymphoblastic leukemia, so the T cells may come from the graft donor. Material: PBMCs, mostly from graft donor cells, obtained 180 days after TCRalphabeta/CD19-depleted stem cell transplant.

The CDR3 nucleotides read TGTGCCAGCAGCTACAGGGAGCGCTACACCTTC. Translating gives CASSYRERYTF. The gene calls are TRBV5-6 and TRBJ1-2, with a weak D call TRBD1 (6 bases). V lost 3 bases to trimming and J lost 9 bases, with 9 bases between them. Germline V gene lookup returns CDR1 SGHDT and CDR2 YYEEEE. There are 11 residues in the CDR3.